The 19 T cell receptor beta chains reported below all come from one sample, sequenced in a study of T cell changes during pregnancy in multiple sclerosis. TCRdb's copy holds only in-frame clones and misses some; the assay was immunoSEQ multiplex PCR. The table lists tens of thousands of clones, approximately 92% of them singletons. Sequences were derived from CD4+ T cells from peripheral blood mononuclear cells, sampled in the third trimester of pregnancy. These receptors all come from a female donor with multiple sclerosis, enrolled in a pregnancy study.

CDR3 loop: CASTSKNTGELFF. CDR3 coding DNA: TGTGCCAGCACCAGTAAGAACACCGGGGAGCTGTTTTTT. The chain recombines TRBV7-3 with TRBJ2-2; D is unclear. This CDR3 region has 13 residues. Germline V CDR1 and CDR2: SGHTA, FQGTGA. Deletions cut 7 bases from V and 1 base from J, with 7 bases between.

The chain recombines TRBV7-2 with TRBJ2-7; D may be TRBD1 (5 bases). The germline V and J ends were trimmed by 4 bases and 0 bases, with 16 bases remaining between them. This CDR3 spans 16 amino acids. Germline CDR1 and CDR2: SGHTA and FQGNSA. The CDR3 is CASSSHRTRASYEQYF. In DNA form, the CDR3 reads TGTGCCAGCAGCTCCCATCGGACAAGAGCCTCCTACGAGCAGTACTTC.

J is TRBJ1-3 and V is TRBV19; D unclear. The CDR3 consists of 17 residues. Germline assignment: CDR1 LNHDA and CDR2 SQIVND (reference sequence). The V end lost 9 bases, the J end lost 0 bases, and 21 bases lay between the germline ends. CDR3 residues: CASREPGLPISGNTIYF. As DNA, the CDR3 is TGTGCCAGCCGAGAACCGGGTCTACCTATCTCTGGAAACACCATATATTTT.

The genes are TRBV7-3 and TRBJ2-1; the D gene is possibly TRBD2 (6 bases). CDR3 size: 14 residues. V dropped 6 bases and J dropped 5 bases, with 14 bases sitting between them. Germline lookup yields CDR1 SGHTA and CDR2 FQGTGA. CDR3 coding DNA: TGTGCCAGCAGTCCACCCGGACTAAACAATGAGCAGTTCTTC. Amino acid sequence: CASSPPGLNNEQFF. Full variable domain (missing parts from reference TRBV7-3 and TRBJ2-1): GAGVSQTPSNKVTEKGKYVELRCDPISGHTALYWYRQSLGQGPEFLIYFQGTGAADDSGLPNDRFFAVRPEGSVSTLKIQRTERGDSAVYLCASSPPGLNNEQFFGPGTRLTVL.

This sequence joins TRBV15 and TRBJ1-1; 7 nucleotides agree with TRBD1. Looked up from germline, CDR1 is LNHNV and CDR2 is YYDKDF (reference sequence). CDR3 length equals 13 residues. Germline trimming cut 5 bases from V and 4 bases from J; bases unmatched to any gene: 4. CDR3 region: CATSAGGSTEAFF. The CDR3 nucleotides read TGTGCCACCAGCGCAGGGGGTAGCACTGAAGCTTTCTTT.

The rearrangement uses TRBV6-5 and TRBJ2-7; unclear D gene. The germline gives CDR1 MNHEY, CDR2 SVGAGI. The CDR3 runs to 13 residues. V lost 5 bases and J lost 0, with 8 bases in between. The CDR3 nucleotides read TGTGCCAGCAGTAAGCCGGGCTCCTACGAGCAGTACTTC. The encoded protein is CASSKPGSYEQYF.

The V call is TRBV5-4, the J call TRBJ2-7; tentative D call: TRBD2 (6 bases). With 4 bases removed from V and 0 bases from J, the gap between germline ends came to 14 bases. CDR1 and CDR2 (germline): SGHNT, YYREEE (reference sequence). The CDR3 is 15 residues long. The CDR3 sequence: CASSTDPGGSYEQYF. CDR3 in DNA: TGTGCCAGCAGCACCGATCCCGGGGGCTCCTACGAGCAGTACTTC.

V and J are TRBV15 and TRBJ2-7, with D possibly being TRBD2 (5 bases). In germline, CDR1 is LNHNV, CDR2 YYDKDF (reference sequence). Trimming left V 3 bases short and J 7 bases short, with 10 bases between. This CDR3 is built from 12 residues. In DNA form, the CDR3 reads TGTGCCACCAGCAGGCTTTCGGGAGAGCAGTACTTC. Its protein product is CATSRLSGEQYF.

The chain combines TRBV7-2 with TRBJ1-5, with 7 nucleotides matching TRBD1. The ends lost 0 bases at V and 6 bases at J; junction bases unmatched: 2. The CDR3 consists of 14 residues. In germline, CDR1 is SGHTA, CDR2 FQGNSA. Here the CDR3 reads CASSLARGSQPQHF. DNA of the CDR3: TGTGCCAGCAGCTTAGCCAGGGGGAGTCAGCCCCAGCATTTT.

The chain couples TRBV9 to TRBJ2-3; D might be TRBD2 (6 bases). Germline V gives CDR1 SGDLS, CDR2 YYNGEE. Trimming shortened V by 4 bases and J by 3 bases, and 18 bases separated the two germline ends. This CDR3 is built from 16 residues. The CDR3 reads CASSKGAGKGTDTQYF. CDR3 coding DNA: TGTGCCAGCAGCAAAGGCGCGGGAAAGGGGACAGATACGCAGTATTTT.

This clone has just one count. The chain combines TRBV7-2 with TRBJ2-2; 15 bases line up with TRBD2. The J segment lost 5 bases and the V segment lost 2 bases, leaving 3 bases of the junction unmatched. CDR1 is SGHTA and CDR2 is FQGNSA in the germline V gene. The CDR3 covers 17 residues. As DNA, the CDR3 is TGTGCCAGCAGCTTAATGGGACTAGCGGGGGGAACCGGGGAGCTGTTTTTT. As protein: CASSLMGLAGGTGELFF.

This chain joins TRBV5-1 and TRBJ2-3; 11 positions match TRBD2. Germline V lookup: CDR1 SGHRS, CDR2 YFSETQ. Unmatched junction bases numbered 3, after V lost 6 bases and J lost 3 bases. The CDR3 covers 14 residues. The CDR3 DNA is TGCGCCAGCATAGCGGGGGGGCCGACAGATACGCAGTATTTT. Encoded protein: CASIAGGPTDTQYF.

The chain combines TRBV19 with TRBJ2-1; 8 nucleotides line up with TRBD1. The CDR3 is 14 amino acids. CDR1 is LNHDA, CDR2 SQIVND, per germline (reference sequence). Trimming removed 3 bases from V and 6 bases from J; junction bases left unmatched: 4. The CDR3 is CASSMDRARNEQFF. The CDR3 nucleotides read TGTGCCAGTAGTATGGACAGGGCCCGCAATGAGCAGTTCTTC.

The V gene is TRBV9, the J gene TRBJ2-7; tentative D call: TRBD1 (5 bases). Germline CDR1 is SGDLS and CDR2 is YYNGEE. The V end lost 4 bases, the J end lost 4 bases, and 12 bases lay between the germline ends. The CDR3 length is 13 residues. CDR3 protein: CASSSADTYEQYF. CDR3 nucleotides: TGTGCCAGCAGCTCGGCGGACACATACGAGCAGTACTTC.

The J gene is TRBJ2-5, the V gene TRBV6-5; tentatively, D is TRBD2 (6 bases). Germline V gene data show CDR1 as MNHEY and CDR2 as SVGAGI. The CDR3 spans 15 residues. Between the trimmed V and J ends, which lost 2 bases and 5 bases, there was a span of 15 bases. The CDR3 sequence: CASSYSGGWMETQYF. In nucleotides, the CDR3 is TGTGCCAGCAGTTACAGTGGAGGGTGGATGGAGACCCAGTACTTC.

The V call is TRBV10-2, the J call TRBJ2-7, with a possible D match to TRBD2 (7 bases). Germline V lookup: CDR1 WSHSY, CDR2 SAAADI. This CDR3 is built from 16 residues. Trimming pared 3 bases from V and 2 bases from J, leaving 17 bases between. The CDR3: CASSEGGGLVTYEQYF. CDR3 coding DNA: TGCGCCAGCAGTGAAGGGGGGGGGCTTGTTACCTACGAGCAGTACTTC.

This chain connects TRBV7-3 to TRBJ2-3, with 9 bases lining up with TRBD2. CDR1 is SGHTA, CDR2 FQGTGA, per germline. There are 15 residues in the CDR3. V trimming: 1 base; J trimming: 4 bases; junction bases outside the gene matches: 3. CDR3 residues: CASSLSGGGPDTQYF. As DNA, the CDR3 is TGTGCCAGCAGCTTAAGCGGGGGGGGCCCAGATACGCAGTATTTT.

The J gene is TRBJ2-2, the V gene TRBV7-3; D ambiguous. Germline V gene sequence: CDR1 SGHTA, CDR2 FQGTGA. V lost 8 bases to trimming and J lost 4 bases, with 11 bases between them. The CDR3 length is 13 residues. CDR3 DNA sequence: TGTGCCAGCTCCAGTTTGGCCACCGGGGAGCTGTTTTTT. It is translated as CASSSLATGELFF.

The chain is built from TRBV25-1 and TRBJ1-5; a possible D gene is TRBD1 (5 bases). Germline values: CDR1 MGHDK, CDR2 SYGVNS. Trimming removed 6 bases from V and 10 bases from J, with 16 bases in between. This CDR3 has 13 amino acids. CDR3 in amino acids: CASSQGRGNPQHF. Here the CDR3 DNA reads TGTGCCAGCAGCCAGGGTAGGGGAAATCCCCAGCATTTT. Together with reference TRBV25-1 and TRBJ1-5, the CDR3 gives the full variable domain: EADIYQTPRYLVIGTGKKITLECSQTMGHDKMYWYQQDPGMELHLIHYSYGVNSTEKGDLSSESTVSRIRTEHFPLTLESARPSHTSQYLCASSQGRGNPQHFGDGTRLSIL.